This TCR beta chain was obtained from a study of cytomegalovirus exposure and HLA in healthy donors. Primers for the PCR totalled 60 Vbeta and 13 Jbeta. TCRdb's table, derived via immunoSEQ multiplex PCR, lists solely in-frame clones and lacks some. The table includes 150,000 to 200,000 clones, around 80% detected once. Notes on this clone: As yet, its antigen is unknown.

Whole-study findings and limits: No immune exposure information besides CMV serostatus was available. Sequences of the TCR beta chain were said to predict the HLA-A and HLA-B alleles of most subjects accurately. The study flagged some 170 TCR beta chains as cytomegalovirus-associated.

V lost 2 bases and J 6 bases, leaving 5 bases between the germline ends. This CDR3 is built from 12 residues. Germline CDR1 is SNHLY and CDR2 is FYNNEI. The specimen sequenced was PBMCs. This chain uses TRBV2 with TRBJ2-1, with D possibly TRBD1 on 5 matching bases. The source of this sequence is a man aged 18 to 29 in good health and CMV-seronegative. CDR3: CASSERGNEQFF. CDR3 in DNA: TGTGCCAGCAGTGAAAGGGGCAATGAGCAGTTCTTC.